The present T cell receptor (beta chain) was sequenced within a study of blood T cell repertoires in COVID-19. Some clones are missing from TCRdb's copy, which holds only in-frame ones; the method was immunoSEQ multiplex PCR. The sample carries 75,000 to 90,000 clones, 88% recorded once. V was clipped by 6 bases and J by 5 bases, with 13 bases between them. CDR1 and CDR2 from the germline V gene are SGHTA and FQGTGA. This CDR3 has 14 residues. The V call is TRBV7-3, the J call TRBJ2-2; D may be TRBD2 (5 bases). The sequenced material came from peripheral blood. This sequence originates from a man aged 80 or over with acute or convalescent COVID-19. The CDR3 nucleotides read TGTGCCAGCAGGTCTTACCGGGAAACCGGGGAGCTGTTTTTT. Translation: CASRSYRETGELFF.